The 18 T cell receptor beta chains listed next were all sequenced from one sample in a study of patients and donors after allogeneic stem cell transplantation. MiXCR, run by TCRdb on the RT-PCR reads, gives a single entry per CDR3 protein. This sample has roughly 41,000 distinct CDR3 sequences, with 30% to 40% found just once. The sample comprised blood, either unsorted or a sorted T cell fraction (not recorded which). The receptors here all came from a human donor who was either an allogeneic HSCT recipient or a stem cell or donor lymphocyte infusion donor (not recorded which). It is not recorded whose cells these are; they may come from a transplant donor.

This clonotype was seen only a few times. The chain combines TRBV6-2 or TRBV6-3 with TRBJ2-7, with 10 bases matching TRBD2. The J segment lost 2 bases and the V segment lost 6 bases, leaving 4 bases of the junction unmatched. The CDR3 is made up of 14 amino acids. Germline CDR1 MNHEY, CDR2 SVGEGT. CDR3 nucleotide sequence: TGTGCCAGCAGGCGACTAGCGGGCACCTACGAGCAGTACTTC. Protein: CASRRLAGTYEQYF.

The chain combines TRBV5-1 with TRBJ2-5; 10 positions match TRBD2. CDR3 length: 14 amino acids. V trimming: 7 bases; J trimming: 3 bases; junction bases outside the gene matches: 6. CDR1 SGHRS and CDR2 YFSETQ come from the germline V gene. CDR3 loop: CASGGLAGEETQYF. Here the CDR3 DNA reads TGCGCCAGCGGAGGGCTAGCGGGAGAAGAGACCCAGTACTTC. Filled out from reference TRBV5-1 and TRBJ2-5, the complete variable domain reads KAGVTQTPRYLIKTRGQQVTLSCSPISGHRSVSWYQQTPGQGLQFLFEYFSETQRNKGNFPGRFSGRQFSNSRSEMNVSTLELGDSALYLCASGGLAGEETQYFGPGTRLLVL.

The rearrangement uses TRBV18 and TRBJ1-2, with D possibly being TRBD1 (6 bases). CDR1 is KGHSH and CDR2 is LQKENI in the germline V gene. The CDR3 covers 15 residues. The ends were cut back, 5 bases at V and 4 bases at J, with 17 bases in the middle. This CDR3 is CASSNYQGSGYGYTF. Here the CDR3 DNA reads TGTGCCAGCTCAAACTATCAGGGGAGCGGCTATGGCTACACCTTC.

The genes are TRBV5-1 and TRBJ2-2, with D maybe TRBD2 (5 bases). V was shortened by 2 bases and J by 0 bases, with 23 bases between the two germline ends. CDR1 SGHRS and CDR2 YFSETQ come from the germline V gene. The length of the CDR3 is 20 residues. The CDR3 sequence is CASSFKVGRRAIPNTGELFF. CDR3 in DNA: TGCGCCAGCAGCTTCAAGGTCGGCCGGCGGGCGATTCCGAACACCGGGGAGCTGTTTTTT.

This clonotype was observed a handful of times. The V and J genes are TRBV20-1 and TRBJ2-1; D is tentatively TRBD1 or TRBD2 (5 bases each). The V and J ends lost 6 bases and 7 bases respectively, with 19 bases between them. Per germline, CDR1 DFQATT and CDR2 SNEGSKA (reference sequence). The CDR3 spans 14 residues. CDR3 coding DNA: TGCAGTGCCAGGGACCCTAACGAGGGGAATGAGCAGTTCTTC. It encodes CSARDPNEGNEQFF.

The J gene is TRBJ2-7, the V gene TRBV20-1; D assignment may be TRBD1 or TRBD2 (6 bases each). This CDR3 has 14 amino acids. V was clipped by 3 bases and J by 4 bases, with 16 bases between them. Germline CDR1 DFQATT, CDR2 SNEGSKA (reference sequence). The CDR3 sequence: CSARDLGGLYEQYF. The DNA for the CDR3 is TGCAGTGCTAGGGACCTCGGGGGCCTTTACGAGCAGTACTTC.

In this sample, this clonotype turned up a few times. The chain links TRBV7-9 to TRBJ1-1, with D unclear. The CDR3 extends over 12 amino acids. The V gene lost 5 bases and the J gene lost 9 bases, with 13 bases spanning the gap. Per germline, CDR1 SEHNR and CDR2 FQNEAQ (reference sequence). In DNA, the CDR3 is TGTGCCAGCAGCCCTCCGGGATTTAAAGCTTTCTTT. It codes for CASSPPGFKAFF.

This rearrangement joins TRBV5-6 to TRBJ1-1; maybe TRBD1 (5 bases). Germline V gene sequence: CDR1 SGHDT, CDR2 YYEEEE. This CDR3 has 14 residues. Deletions cut 0 bases from V and 3 bases from J, with 9 bases between. This CDR3 is CASSLERGDTEAFF. The CDR3 DNA reads TGTGCCAGCAGCTTGGAACGGGGCGACACTGAAGCTTTCTTT.

The table lists this clonotype with many counts. This chain uses TRBV7-8 with TRBJ1-1, with D unresolved. CDR1 is SGHVS and CDR2 is FQNEAQ in the germline V gene. The CDR3 sequence is 14 residues long. The V and J ends lost 5 bases and 0 bases respectively, with 10 bases between them. CDR3 DNA: TGTGCCAGCAGCCCCAGAGATATGAACACTGAAGCTTTCTTT. Residues: CASSPRDMNTEAFF.

The V and J genes are TRBV27 and TRBJ2-5; 13 nucleotides align to TRBD2. Germline V gene lookup returns CDR1 MNHEY and CDR2 SMNVEV (reference sequence). V trimming: 4 bases; J trimming: 6 bases; junction bases outside the gene matches: 8. The CDR3 is 16 residues long. CDR3 in amino acids: CASSSFRTSGSKTQYF. The CDR3 DNA reads as TGTGCCAGCAGTTCTTTTCGGACTAGCGGGAGTAAGACCCAGTACTTC.

The chain couples TRBV6-2 or TRBV6-3 to TRBJ2-7; D not certain. Germline lookup yields CDR1 MNHEY and CDR2 SVGEGT. V shed 7 bases and J shed 2 bases, with 18 bases lying between them. The CDR3 is 15 amino acids. CDR3 DNA: TGTGCCAGCACCGATACTATTCCTGGGGCCTACGAGCAGTACTTC. Amino acid sequence: CASTDTIPGAYEQYF.

This clonotype was counted between two and nine times. The chain recombines TRBV12-3 or TRBV12-4 with TRBJ2-7; 8 nucleotides line up with TRBD2. V lost 7 bases, J lost 5 bases, and 7 bases stayed unmatched. CDR3 size: 13 residues. CDR3 protein: CASTLVAGNEQYF. Written as DNA, the CDR3 is TGTGCCAGCACCCTGGTAGCGGGAAACGAGCAGTACTTC.

The chain joins TRBV7-8 to TRBJ2-2; 10 positions agree with TRBD1. CDR1 is SGHVS, CDR2 FQNEAQ, per germline. V lost 1 base and J lost 3; bases outside the gene matches: 2. The CDR3 has 16 residues. CDR3 coding DNA: TGTGCCAGCAGCTTAGTGGGACAGGGGTACACCGGGGAGCTGTTTTTT. This encodes CASSLVGQGYTGELFF.

This clonotype was counted a few times. The J gene is TRBJ1-2, the V gene TRBV10-3, with TRBD1 matching over 8 bases. The germline V gene encodes CDR1 ENHRY and CDR2 SYGVKD. The V and J ends lost 0 bases and 1 base, in that order; junction bases with no gene match: 4. This CDR3 has 16 amino acids. CDR3: CAISESRRGLNYGYTF. The CDR3 DNA follows: TGTGCCATCAGTGAGTCCCGCAGGGGGCTTAACTATGGCTACACCTTC.

The gene calls are TRBV6-5 and TRBJ1-6, with TRBD1 matching over 8 bases. The CDR3 consists of 16 residues. CDR1 MNHEY and CDR2 SVGAGI come from the germline V gene. After removal of 5 bases from V and 15 bases from J, the junction contained 18 bases not matched to a gene. CDR3 in amino acids: CASSSRLTGAGFGLHF. CDR3 sequence (DNA): TGTGCCAGCAGTAGCAGGCTGACAGGGGCAGGTTTCGGCCTCCACTTT.

A single count supports this clonotype. V is TRBV12-3 or TRBV12-4 and J is TRBJ2-5, with D perhaps matching TRBD1 or TRBD2 (5 bases each). The V and J ends lost 7 bases and 3 bases respectively, with 15 bases between them. The length of the CDR3 is 14 residues. The CDR3 reads CASTPRDGEETQYF. Written as DNA, the CDR3 is TGTGCCAGCACCCCCCGGGACGGTGAAGAGACCCAGTACTTC.

The rearrangement links TRBV7-2 to TRBJ1-1; D gene uncertain. This CDR3 is 11 amino acids long. Deletions cut 1 base from V and 10 bases from J, with 7 bases between. Germline assignment: CDR1 SGHTA and CDR2 FQGNSA. CDR3 in amino acids: CASSLDRRAFF. As DNA, the CDR3 is TGTGCCAGCAGCTTAGACCGCAGAGCTTTCTTT.

The chain joins TRBV27 to TRBJ1-5, with 10 bases matching TRBD1. CDR3 length: 18 residues. Per germline, CDR1 MNHEY and CDR2 SMNVEV (reference sequence). V lost 6 bases to trimming and J lost 1 base; unmatched junction nucleotides: 12. CDR3 in DNA: TGTGCCAGCAGCCCGGGACAGGGGATTCAAGGGAGCAATCAGCCCCAGCATTTT. It encodes CASSPGQGIQGSNQPQHF.